Following are 21 T cell receptor beta chains from one sample sequenced in a study of post-analysis software for immune sequencing data. Points from the study as a whole: Controls had lower frequencies than patients of roughly five TRBV segments, which included TRBV5-6, TRBV5-1 and TRBV20-1.

No antigen is known for these receptors. Researchers reported that TCR beta cDNA libraries carried unique molecular identifiers. Each CDR3 protein gets one entry after TCRdb re-called the PCR reads with MiXCR. Of about 260,000 distinct CDR3 sequences listed, about 38% are singletons. Input material: blood. All receptors derive from a girl aged 10-17 years with multiple sclerosis.

The chain has TRBV5-1 and TRBJ2-5; D may be TRBD1 or TRBD2 (5 bases each). TRBJ2-7 explains the end of the DNA better; the J call may be wrong. This CDR3 has 13 amino acids. Germline CDR1 SGHRS, CDR2 YFSETQ. The CDR3 bases are TGCGCCAGCAGCTTCCGGGACGACTACGAGCAGTACTTC. This codes for CASSFRDDYEQYF.

This clonotype was seen more than once but under ten times. This chain connects TRBV7-9 to TRBJ1-4, with TRBD1 identical over 8 bases. CDR3 length equals 13 residues. V lost 7 bases, J lost 8 bases, and 6 bases stayed unmatched. Germline V CDR1 and CDR2: SEHNR, FQNEAQ (reference sequence). CDR3 amino acids: CASTRGTGEKLFF. The CDR3 nucleotides are TGTGCCAGCACCCGAGGGACAGGAGAAAAACTGTTTTTT. Drawing the rest from reference TRBV7-9 and TRBJ1-4, the complete variable domain is DTGVSQNPRHKITKRGQNVTFRCDPISEHNRLYWYRQTLGQGPEFLTYFQNEAQLEKSRLLSDRFSAERPKGSFSTLEIQRTEQGDSAMYLCASTRGTGEKLFFGSGTQLSVL.

This clonotype has more than one count but fewer than ten. The chain uses TRBV4-1 and TRBJ1-5; 7 bases fit TRBD1. Germline-derived CDR1 and CDR2 are MGHRA and YSYEKL. Trimming took 4 bases from V and 7 from J; bases not matched to a gene: 7. The CDR3 is made up of 14 amino acids. CDR3 residues: CASSPDREGQPQHF. The CDR3, as DNA: TGCGCCAGCAGCCCTGACAGGGAGGGCCAGCCCCAGCATTTT.

As regards this clonotype: Germline and junction disagree at one end, which may indicate a read error. This rearrangement joins TRBV10-2 to TRBJ2-3, with TRBD1 as a possible D gene (6 bases). There are 14 residues in the CDR3. Germline CDR1 reads WSHSY; CDR2 reads SAAADI. CDR3 DNA sequence: TGCGCCGGCAGTGTGGGGGCTAACACAGATACGCAGTATTTT. Translation: CAGSVGANTDTQYF.

On this clonotype: A much larger clone differs by one base, so this may be a read error. The rearrangement joins TRBV7-9 to TRBJ1-5; weak D call: TRBD1 (5 bases). Germline assignment: CDR1 SEHNR and CDR2 FQNEAQ (reference sequence). The CDR3 spans 15 residues. CDR3: CASSLDQGYNQSQHF. CDR3 DNA sequence: TGTGCCAGCAGCTTAGACCAGGGTTACAATCAGTCCCAGCATTTT.

This clonotype has more than one count but fewer than ten. The chain is built from TRBV5-1 and TRBJ2-7, with 7 bases lining up with TRBD1. CDR3 length: 13 residues. The germline V gene has CDR1 SGHRS and CDR2 YFSETQ. With V trimmed by 4 bases and J by 7 bases, 8 bases remained unmatched. CDR3 nucleotides: TGCGCCAGCAGCAGGGACAGATACAATGAGCAGTACTTC. It translates to CASSRDRYNEQYF. Using reference TRBV5-1 and TRBJ2-7 for the parts outside the CDR3, the full variable domain is KAGVTQTPRYLIKTRGQQVTLSCSPISGHRSVSWYQQTPGQGLQFLFEYFSETQRNKGNFPGRFSGRQFSNSRSEMNVSTLELGDSALYLCASSRDRYNEQYFGPGTRLTVT.

DNA for the CDR3: TGTGCCAGCAGCTTAGGGAAGCAGCCCCAGCATTTT. Protein product: CASSLGKQPQHF. The chain links TRBV7-9 to TRBJ1-5, with unresolved D. The germline V gene has CDR1 SEHNR and CDR2 FQNEAQ (reference sequence). Trimming left V 1 base short and J 7 bases short, with 5 bases between. The CDR3 is made up of 12 amino acids.

The sample holds many counts of this clonotype. This chain links TRBV7-2 with TRBJ2-1, with D unresolved. Germline-derived CDR1 and CDR2 are SGHTA and FQGNSA. The CDR3 runs to 12 residues. The V gene lost 0 bases and the J gene lost 8 bases, with 5 bases spanning the gap. The CDR3 DNA sequence: TGTGCCAGCAGCTTAGCGCAGGATGAGCAGTTCTTC. It codes for CASSLAQDEQFF.

This chain joins TRBV7-2 and TRBJ1-1; D not resolved. V lost 3 bases to trimming and J lost 2 bases, with 4 bases between them. Germline V gives CDR1 SGHTA, CDR2 FQGNSA. The CDR3 consists of 12 residues. CDR3 in amino acids: CASSFYNTEAFF. The DNA of the CDR3 is TGTGCCAGCAGCTTTTATAACACTGAAGCTTTCTTT. Full variable domain (outside the CDR3, taken from reference TRBV7-2 and TRBJ1-1): GAGVSQSPSNKVTEKGKDVELRCDPISGHTALYWYRQSLGQGLEFLIYFQGNSAPDKSGLPSDRFSAERTGGSVSTLTIQRTQQEDSAVYLCASSFYNTEAFFGQGTRLTVV.

Comments on this clonotype: Given a much more abundant clone one base away, this may be a read error. The chain recombines TRBV20-1 with TRBJ2-7; no definite D call. The ends were cut back, 5 bases at V and 7 bases at J, with 18 bases in the middle. Germline CDR1 DFQATT, CDR2 SNEGSKA (reference sequence). This CDR3 is 13 amino acids long. CDR3 bases: TGCAGTGCTCAACCTTACTCCTACAATGAGCAGTACTTC. It is translated as CSAQPYSYNEQYF.

The chain couples TRBV5-5 to TRBJ2-2; unclear D gene. V shed 2 bases and J shed 0 bases, with 8 bases lying between them. Germline CDR1 and CDR2: SGHKS and YYEKEE (reference sequence). This CDR3 has 15 amino acids. The CDR3 is CASSLDNANTGELFF. In DNA form, the CDR3 reads TGTGCCAGCAGCTTAGACAACGCGAACACCGGGGAGCTGTTTTTT.

In this sample, this clonotype turned up many times. The chain uses TRBV6-6 and TRBJ2-4, with no clear D. Trimming took 4 bases from V and 2 from J, leaving 12 bases between them. The CDR3 has 15 amino acids. CDR1 MNHNY and CDR2 SVGAGI come from the germline V gene (reference sequence). The CDR3 sequence is CASSSLAGPKNIQYF. The CDR3 DNA follows: TGTGCCAGCAGTTCCCTGGCAGGTCCCAAAAACATTCAGTACTTC.

There are a few counts of this clonotype. The rearrangement links TRBV5-1 to TRBJ2-5; unclear D gene. With 6 bases removed from V and 6 bases from J, the gap between germline ends came to 12 bases. This CDR3 is 12 amino acids long. CDR1 and CDR2 (germline): SGHRS, YFSETQ. The DNA for the CDR3 is TGCGCCAGCACAGGTGCTCTTCAGACCCAGTACTTC. Its translation: CASTGALQTQYF.

The table lists this clonotype with a few counts. One junction end disagrees with the germline gene, perhaps due to a read error. The CDR3: CASSLVRQGGETQYF. CDR3 sequence (DNA): TGTGCCAGCAGTTTAGTTCGCCAGGGAGGCGAGACCCAGTACTTC. V is TRBV7-2 and J is TRBJ2-7; perhaps TRBD2 as D (6 bases). The J call may not be correct, given that the DNA end is closer to TRBJ2-5. The germline V gene encodes CDR1 SGHTA and CDR2 FQGNSA. The CDR3 runs to 15 residues.

In this sample, this clonotype turned up many times. The chain uses TRBV11-2 and TRBJ2-1; a weak D match, TRBD2 (5 bases). V was shortened by 1 base and J by 6 bases, with 10 bases between the two germline ends. Germline V gene data show CDR1 as SGHAT and CDR2 as FQNNGV. The CDR3 sequence is 14 residues long. Written as DNA, the CDR3 is TGTGCCAGCAGCTTAGCCGGTCTAGCCAATGAGCAGTTCTTC. It specifies CASSLAGLANEQFF.

The V gene is TRBV15, the J gene TRBJ2-1; 9 bases fit TRBD2. V lost 0 bases to trimming and J lost 4 bases; unmatched junction nucleotides: 7. Germline V lookup: CDR1 LNHNV, CDR2 YYDKDF (reference sequence). The CDR3 is 17 residues long. The CDR3: CATSRDLTSGLYNEQFF. DNA of the CDR3: TGTGCCACCAGCAGAGATTTGACTAGCGGCCTATACAATGAGCAGTTCTTC. The whole variable domain, remainder taken from reference TRBV15 and TRBJ2-1, is DAMVIQNPRYQVTQFGKPVTLSCSQTLNHNVMYWYQQKSSQAPKLLFHYYDKDFNNEADTPDNFQSRRPNTSFCFLDIRSPGLGDTAMYLCATSRDLTSGLYNEQFFGPGTRLTVL.

This chain connects TRBV7-2 to TRBJ2-5; the match to TRBD2 covers 8 bases. The J call is in doubt because the DNA end fits TRBJ2-7 better. Germline V gene lookup returns CDR1 SGHTA and CDR2 FQGNSA. The CDR3 is 16 residues long. Written as DNA, the CDR3 is TGTGCCAGCAGCCTAATGCCAACGGGAGGGGTCCACGAGCAGTACTTC. This gives the protein CASSLMPTGGVHEQYF.

This chain joins TRBV12-3 or TRBV12-4 and TRBJ1-5, with TRBD1 identical over 7 bases. The V gene end was trimmed by 7 bases and the J gene end by 5 bases; junction bases not matched to a gene: 8. CDR3 length: 14 residues. In DNA form, the CDR3 reads TGTGCCAGCACTGTTACAGGGGTGTATCAGCCCCAGCATTTT. This gives the protein CASTVTGVYQPQHF.

This clonotype appeared once. Given a much more abundant clone one base away, this may be a read error. This rearrangement joins TRBV27 to TRBJ1-2; D unclear. Germline CDR1 and CDR2: MNHEY and SMNVEV (reference sequence). This CDR3 is built from 20 residues. The CDR3 loop reads CACSLSEGIGSEKRDYGYTF. CDR3 nucleotide sequence: TGTGCCTGCAGTTTATCGGAAGGGATCGGTTCAGAGAAGAGGGACTATGGCTACACCTTC.

This clonotype appeared many times. The rearrangement uses TRBV20-1 and TRBJ2-1; no definite D call. The length of the CDR3 is 10 residues. V lost 5 bases to trimming and J lost 7 bases, with 6 bases between them. Germline values: CDR1 DFQATT, CDR2 SNEGSKA (reference sequence). As DNA, the CDR3 is TGCAGTGCTTGGCTAAATGAGCAGTTCTTC. This translates into CSAWLNEQFF.

The V gene is TRBV29-1, the J gene TRBJ2-3; 9 bases align to TRBD1. The CDR3 covers 14 residues. The ends lost 3 bases at V and 5 bases at J; junction bases unmatched: 6. CDR1 and CDR2 from the germline V gene are SQVTM and ANQGSEA. Written as DNA, the CDR3 is TGCAGCGTTGACGAACCGGGACAGGGAGATACGCAGTATTTT. This gives the protein CSVDEPGQGDTQYF.